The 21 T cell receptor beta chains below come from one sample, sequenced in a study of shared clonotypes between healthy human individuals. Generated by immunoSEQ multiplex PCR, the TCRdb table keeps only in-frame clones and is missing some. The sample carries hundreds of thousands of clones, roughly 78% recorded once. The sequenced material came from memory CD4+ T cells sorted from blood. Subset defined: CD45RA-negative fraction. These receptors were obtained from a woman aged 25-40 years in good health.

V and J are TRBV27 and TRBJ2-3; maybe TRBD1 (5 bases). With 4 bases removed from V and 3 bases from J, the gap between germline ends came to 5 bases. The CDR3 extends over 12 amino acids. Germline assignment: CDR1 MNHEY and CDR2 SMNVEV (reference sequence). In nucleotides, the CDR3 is TGTGCCAGCAGTTCAGGGACAGATACGCAGTATTTT. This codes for CASSSGTDTQYF.

The CDR3 bases are TGTGCCTGGAGTGAGGTAAAAGGTCAGCCCCAGCATTTT. This codes for CAWSEVKGQPQHF. The chain uses TRBV30 and TRBJ1-5, with D uncertain. Germline lookup yields CDR1 GTSNPN and CDR2 SVGIG (reference sequence). V lost 1 base and J 6 bases, leaving 10 bases between the germline ends. The CDR3 spans 13 residues.

The CDR3: CASSLGGATHEQFF. CDR3 sequence (DNA): TGTGCCAGCAGCTTAGGAGGCGCGACCCATGAGCAGTTCTTC. The chain carries TRBV11-2 and TRBJ2-1; D uncertain. V was cut by 1 base and J by 8 bases, with 12 bases left in between. Germline CDR1 is SGHAT and CDR2 is FQNNGV. There are 14 residues in the CDR3.

CDR3 amino acids: CASYTRATGANVLTF. The CDR3 DNA reads as TGTGCCAGTTATACTAGGGCTACTGGGGCCAACGTCCTGACTTTC. The chain recombines TRBV27 with TRBJ2-6, with a tentative D call TRBD2 (5 bases). The CDR3 runs to 15 residues. Germline CDR1 is MNHEY and CDR2 is SMNVEV (reference sequence). Trimming removed 9 bases from V and 2 bases from J, with 14 bases in between.

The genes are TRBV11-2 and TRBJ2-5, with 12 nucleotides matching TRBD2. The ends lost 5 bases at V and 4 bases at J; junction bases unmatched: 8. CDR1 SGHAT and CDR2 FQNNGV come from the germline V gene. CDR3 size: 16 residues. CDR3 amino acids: CASSKSMTSGRETQYF. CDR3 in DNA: TGTGCCAGCAGCAAATCGATGACTAGCGGGAGAGAGACCCAGTACTTC.

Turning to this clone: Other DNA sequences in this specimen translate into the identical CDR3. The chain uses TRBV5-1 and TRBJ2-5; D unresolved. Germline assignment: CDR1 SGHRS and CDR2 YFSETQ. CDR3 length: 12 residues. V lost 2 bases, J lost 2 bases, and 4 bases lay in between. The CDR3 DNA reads TGCGCCAGCAGCTTCGGTCAAGAGACCCAGTACTTC. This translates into CASSFGQETQYF.

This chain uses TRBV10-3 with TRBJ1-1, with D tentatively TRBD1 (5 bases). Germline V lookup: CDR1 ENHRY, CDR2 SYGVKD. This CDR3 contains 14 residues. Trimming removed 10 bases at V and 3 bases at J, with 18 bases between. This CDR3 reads CATGRGATYTEAFF. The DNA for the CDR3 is TGTGCCACCGGGAGGGGTGCGACGTACACTGAAGCTTTCTTT.

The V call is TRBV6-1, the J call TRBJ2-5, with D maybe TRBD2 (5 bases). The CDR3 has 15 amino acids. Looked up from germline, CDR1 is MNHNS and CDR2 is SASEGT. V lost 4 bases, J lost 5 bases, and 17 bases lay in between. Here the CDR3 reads CASSVGLGERETQYF. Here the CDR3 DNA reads TGTGCCAGCAGTGTCGGACTCGGAGAGCGGGAGACCCAGTACTTC.

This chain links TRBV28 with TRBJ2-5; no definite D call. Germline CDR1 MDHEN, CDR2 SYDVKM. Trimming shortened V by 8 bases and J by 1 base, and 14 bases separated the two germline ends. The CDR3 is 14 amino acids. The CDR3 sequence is CASANRLTQETQYF. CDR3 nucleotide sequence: TGTGCCAGCGCCAACAGACTCACCCAAGAGACCCAGTACTTC.

The CDR3 nucleotides read TGTGCCAGCAGCTCCAGCTTTAGCACAGATACGCAGTATTTT. This translates into CASSSSFSTDTQYF. The chain couples TRBV7-2 to TRBJ2-3; D unresolved. The CDR3 is made up of 14 amino acids. Germline V lookup: CDR1 SGHTA, CDR2 FQGNSA. V shed 4 bases and J shed 0 bases, with 8 bases lying between them. The variable domain in full, completed from reference TRBV7-2 and TRBJ2-3, reads GAGVSQSPSNKVTEKGKDVELRCDPISGHTALYWYRQSLGQGLEFLIYFQGNSAPDKSGLPSDRFSAERTGGSVSTLTIQRTQQEDSAVYLCASSSSFSTDTQYFGPGTRLTVL.

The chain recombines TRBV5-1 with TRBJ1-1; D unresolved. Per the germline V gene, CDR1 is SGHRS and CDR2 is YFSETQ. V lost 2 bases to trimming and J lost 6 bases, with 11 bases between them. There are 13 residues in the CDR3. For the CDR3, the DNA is TGCGCCAGCAGCTTCGACCCGGAGGCTGAAGCTTTCTTT. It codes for CASSFDPEAEAFF.

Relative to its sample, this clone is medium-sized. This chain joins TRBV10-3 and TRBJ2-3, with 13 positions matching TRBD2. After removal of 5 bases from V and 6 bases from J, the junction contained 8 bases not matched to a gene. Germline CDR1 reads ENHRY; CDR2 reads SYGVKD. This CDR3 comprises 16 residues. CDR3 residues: CAISPSGTSGEDTQYF. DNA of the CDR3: TGTGCCATCAGTCCCTCGGGGACTAGCGGGGAGGATACGCAGTATTTT.

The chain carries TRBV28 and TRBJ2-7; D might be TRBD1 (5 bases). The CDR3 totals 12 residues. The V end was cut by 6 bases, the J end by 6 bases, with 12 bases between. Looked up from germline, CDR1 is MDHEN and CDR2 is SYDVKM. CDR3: CASSTGVGEQYF. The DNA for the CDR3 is TGTGCCAGCAGCACAGGTGTTGGCGAGCAGTACTTC.

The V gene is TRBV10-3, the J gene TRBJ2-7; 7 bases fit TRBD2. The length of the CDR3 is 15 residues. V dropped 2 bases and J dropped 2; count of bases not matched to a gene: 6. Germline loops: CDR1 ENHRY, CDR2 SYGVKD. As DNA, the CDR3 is TGTGCCATCAGTGAGAACGGGGGAGGGGCCTACGAGCAGTACTTC. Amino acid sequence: CAISENGGGAYEQYF.

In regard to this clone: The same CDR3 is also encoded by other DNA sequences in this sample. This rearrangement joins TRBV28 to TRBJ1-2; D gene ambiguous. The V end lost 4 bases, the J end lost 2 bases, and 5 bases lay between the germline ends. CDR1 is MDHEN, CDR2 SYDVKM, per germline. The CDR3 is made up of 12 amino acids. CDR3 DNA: TGTGCCAGCAGTTATCCAAACTATGGCTACACCTTC. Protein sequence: CASSYPNYGYTF.

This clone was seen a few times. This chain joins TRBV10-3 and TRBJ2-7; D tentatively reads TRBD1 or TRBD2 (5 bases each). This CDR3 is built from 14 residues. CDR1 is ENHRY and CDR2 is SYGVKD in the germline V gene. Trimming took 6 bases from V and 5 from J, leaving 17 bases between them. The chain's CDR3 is CAIRAGTPAHEQYF. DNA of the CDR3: TGTGCCATCAGGGCCGGGACGCCGGCCCACGAGCAGTACTTC.

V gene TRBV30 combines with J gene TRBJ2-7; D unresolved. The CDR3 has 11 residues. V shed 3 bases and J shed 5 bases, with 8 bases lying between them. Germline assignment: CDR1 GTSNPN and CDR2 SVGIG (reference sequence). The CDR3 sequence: CAWSYPDEQYF. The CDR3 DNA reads TGTGCCTGGAGCTATCCCGACGAGCAGTACTTC.

CDR3 loop: CASSLDRGAGGYTF. The CDR3 DNA reads as TGTGCCAGCAGCCTTGACAGGGGCGCGGGTGGCTACACCTTC. This chain uses TRBV11-2 with TRBJ1-2, with TRBD1 matching 8 bases. Germline assignment: CDR1 SGHAT and CDR2 FQNNGV. The CDR3 has 14 residues. Trimming at V came to 5 bases and at J to 7 bases, leaving 9 bases not matched to a gene.

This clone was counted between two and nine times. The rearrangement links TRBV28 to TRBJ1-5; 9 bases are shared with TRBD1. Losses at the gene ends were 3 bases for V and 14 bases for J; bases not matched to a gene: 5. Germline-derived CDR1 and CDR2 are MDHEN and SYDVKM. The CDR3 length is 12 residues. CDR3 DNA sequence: TGTGCCAGCAGTTTGACGGACAGGGGAAAGCATTTT. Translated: CASSLTDRGKHF.

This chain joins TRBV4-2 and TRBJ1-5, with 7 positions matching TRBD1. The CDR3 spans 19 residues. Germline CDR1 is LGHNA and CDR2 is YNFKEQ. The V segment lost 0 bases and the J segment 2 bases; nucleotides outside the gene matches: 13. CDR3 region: CASSQDRRAGGKGNQPQHF. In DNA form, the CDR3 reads TGTGCCAGCAGCCAAGATCGTAGAGCAGGGGGAAAGGGCAATCAGCCCCAGCATTTT.

The CDR3 here is CASSLVGPREQYF. CDR3 coding DNA: TGTGCCAGCAGCTTAGTTGGACCTCGGGAGCAGTACTTC. The genes are TRBV7-2 and TRBJ2-7; D ambiguous. Germline V gene sequence: CDR1 SGHTA, CDR2 FQGNSA. This CDR3 has 13 residues. The germline V and J ends were trimmed by 1 base and 7 bases, with 11 bases remaining between them.